This TCR beta chain was found in a study of neurological immune-mediated disorders. Every sequencing run drew on 15-18 subjects and yielded over 180 million TCR-beta sequences. TCRdb itself ran the 5' RACE reads through MiXCR, one entry per CDR3 protein. The sample has 50,000 to 70,000 distinct CDR3 sequences; around 3.1% are singletons. This clonotype occurred many times. Its specificity is not known. Germline values: CDR1 LGHDT, CDR2 YNNKEL (reference sequence). V shed 4 bases and J shed 4 bases, with 16 bases lying between them. The CDR3 is made up of 15 amino acids. The study's findings and limits: The greatest TCR clonal expansion occurred in HTLV-1-associated myelopathy and the least in multiple sclerosis, which fell below healthy controls. The absence of any CDR3 amino acid sequence shared by expanded clones across subjects suggests that repertoires were private in all groups.

This receptor was identified in a man aged 40-49 years with multiple sclerosis. Material: PBMCs. The chain combines TRBV3-1 with TRBJ1-2; D is undetermined. In nucleotides, the CDR3 is TGTGCCAGCAGCCTCGCCCGGTCGCCGGGCTATGGCTACACCTTC. Its translation: CASSLARSPGYGYTF.